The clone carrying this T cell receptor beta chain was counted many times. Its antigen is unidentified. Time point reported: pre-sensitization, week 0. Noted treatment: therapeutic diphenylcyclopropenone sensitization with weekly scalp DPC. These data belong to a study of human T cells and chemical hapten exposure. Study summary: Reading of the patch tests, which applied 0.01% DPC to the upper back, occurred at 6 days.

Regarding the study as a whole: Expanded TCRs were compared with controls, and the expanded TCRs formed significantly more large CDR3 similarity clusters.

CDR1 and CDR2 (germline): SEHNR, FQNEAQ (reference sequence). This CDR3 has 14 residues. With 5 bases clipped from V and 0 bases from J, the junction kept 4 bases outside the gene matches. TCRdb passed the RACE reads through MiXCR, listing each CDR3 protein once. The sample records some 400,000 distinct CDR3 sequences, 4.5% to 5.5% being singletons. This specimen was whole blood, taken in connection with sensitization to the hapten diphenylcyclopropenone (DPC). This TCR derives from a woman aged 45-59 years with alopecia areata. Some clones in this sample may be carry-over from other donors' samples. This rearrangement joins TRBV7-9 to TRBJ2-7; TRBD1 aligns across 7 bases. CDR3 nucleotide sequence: TGTGCCAGCAGCCCGGGACAGCCCTCCTACGAGCAGTACTTC. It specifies CASSPGQPSYEQYF.